This T cell receptor (beta chain) was obtained from a study of blood T cell repertoires in COVID-19. V lost 6 bases, J lost 3 bases, and 13 bases lay in between. CDR3 length: 14 amino acids. Original analysis: The authors estimated nucleated cell counts from reference gene primer amplification. Profiling relied on immunoSEQ multiplex PCR, and the TCRdb table lists in-frame clones only, not all of them. V, J and clone size are those of that table, while D and trimming were read from the DNA. This repertoire shows around 360,000 clones, around 87% found once; its top ten account for under 11%. The chain has TRBV23-1 and TRBJ2-3; tentatively, D is TRBD1 (6 bases). TRBV23-1 is reported as an ORF; its role is uncertain. The receptor comes from a woman younger than 45 with COVID-19, enrolled during active disease. Source material: peripheral blood. Written as DNA, the CDR3 is TGCGCCAGCAGCCCGGACAGAGGGACAGATACGCAGTATTTT. The encoded protein is CASSPDRGTDTQYF.